What follows is one TCR beta chain and its context. This clone appeared a few times. It has no known antigen specificity. Coverage ceases 3 residues before the CDR3 finishes, and the germline J gene fills in the end. This entry belongs to a study of T cell clonality in common variable immunodeficiency (dated by TCRdb to the mid-2010s). The research as a whole found: Fewer deletions and N-nucleotide insertions were reportedly observed in CVID TCRbeta sequences, and highly modified clones with 13 or more V deletions were reportedly absent from CVID TCRbeta sequences. Correlations between repertoire features and clinical complications were limited by patient heterogeneity within the CVID cohort. Even though DNA input was the same, control samples had an average of about 80,000 unique sequences each, compared with about 31,000 in CVID samples. Compared with healthy controls, CVID subjects showed increased TCRbeta clonality (t-test p = 0.018), a feature most characteristic of about a third of subjects. Fewer TCRbeta clones were shared among CVID subjects than among healthy controls (p < 0.0001). The authors noted that sequencing repertoires of T cell subpopulations would be needed to clarify what caused the increased clonality in CVID.

The CDR3 contains 16 residues, cysteine and phenylalanine counted. Of the CDR3's DNA, 39 bases were read; they are in frame from base 1. CDR1 and CDR2 are read off the germline V gene as SGHRS and YFSETQ. V lost 4 bases and J lost 0 bases; the stretch between them is 17 bases long. Standard criteria, namely reduction of serum IgG, IgA and/or IgM below the normal range together with specific antibody deficiency, were applied for the diagnosis of CVID. The CVID group comprised some 44 subjects, 15 female and around 29 male, aged roughly 8 to 65 years with a mean age of around 40. Predominantly Caucasian heritage was noted among both the CVID patients and the healthy controls. At the time of study participation, every CVID subject had been on replacement immunoglobulin therapy for at least one year. No CVID subject was ill or taking immunomodulatory or immunosuppressive medication when blood was collected. Heparinized peripheral whole blood samples of about 5 to 9 ml were obtained from each donor. Genomic DNA from adults with common variable immune deficiency (CVID) and from healthy adult controls was used for sequencing of TCRbeta CDR3 repertoires. To isolate peripheral blood mononuclear cells, diluted blood was subjected to density centrifugation over Hypaque 1077 or Ficoll-Paque. Unsorted mononuclear cells served as the source of genomic DNA, which was extracted either by Qiagen column purification or by a centrifugation-based method.

Equivalent amounts of genomic DNA from CVID and control samples were used as sequencing input. For every sample, a 60 bp segment covering the rearranged TCRbeta CDR3 region was amplified and then sequenced. The immunoSEQ assay, a bias-corrected multiplex PCR with high-throughput sequencing, was employed for TCRbeta amplification. As for the authors' bioinformatics: Each unique nucleotide sequence was treated as a clone and annotated with V, D and J genes, copy number and frequency. Sequences were labeled productive if in frame, and non-productive if out of frame or containing stop codons. As previously described, clonality was computed from Shannon's entropy. The predicted amino acid sequences of productive clones were used to derive the mean CDR3 Kyte-Doolittle hydropathy. The R hclust function was used to hierarchically cluster scaled V gene usage with Manhattan distance and complete linkage. Clone sharing by CDR3 amino acid sequence was assessed by resampling 12 repertoires per group over 100 rounds. The repertoires were screened for approximately 72 published EBV-specific TCRbeta sequences and around 240 published CMV-specific TCRbeta sequences. Two CVID samples that yielded fewer than 10,000 sequences were excluded from the analysis, so roughly 40 CVID repertoires were retained. The source is immuneACCESS, and TCRdb retained only in-frame sequences with V and J called. Part of the clones is not carried over; for the studies checked, unresolved V genes explain less than half of this, and the remainder is unexplained. The V and J calls and the clone size are those of that table, but D and trimming were determined from the DNA. The sample comprises around 19,000 clones, and every one was counted more than once. The ten most abundant clones make up over 6.5% of the sample.

The V gene is TRBV5-1 and the J gene is TRBJ2-7, and the D gene may be TRBD1, 6 bases matching. This TCR came from a human donor with common variable immunodeficiency. Sequenced material: peripheral blood mononuclear cells. The CDR3 protein: CASSRATGESSYEQYF. The DNA read from the CDR3 is TGCGCCAGCAGCCGTGCGACAGGCGAGAGCTCCTACGAG.